This T cell receptor beta chain was sequenced for a study of T-cell reconstitution after alpha-beta-depleted transplantation in children. General study points: The main origin of T-cell counts and diversity one year after transplant was newly produced T cells. In patients about two months after transplant, alpha-beta T cells reportedly arose from several hundred expanded graft clones.

The germline V gene has CDR1 SGHTA and CDR2 FQGNSA. With 2 bases removed from V and 0 bases from J, the gap between germline ends came to 9 bases. The CDR3 spans 15 residues. Unique molecular identifiers featured in how the TCRbeta library was prepared. A single record per CDR3 protein comes from TCRdb applying MiXCR to the PCR reads. The data contain about 200,000 distinct CDR3 sequences, about 8.4% of them singletons. Note on this clonotype: Its cognate antigen is unknown.

V usage is TRBV7-2 and J usage is TRBJ2-3; a possible D gene is TRBD2 (5 bases). The sample here was PBMCs, mostly from graft donor cells, taken 360 days after TCRalphabeta/CD19-depleted stem cell transplant. The clonotype comes from a male patient aged 2-15 years who had a stem cell transplant for acute myeloid leukemia, so the T cells may come from the graft donor. CDR3 in DNA: TGTGCCAGCAGCTTACAGAGGACTAGCACAGATACGCAGTATTTT. Residues: CASSLQRTSTDTQYF.